The clone carrying this T cell receptor beta chain has a single count. The data were obtained in a study of T cell responses to AZD1222 COVID-19 vaccine. Looked up from germline, CDR1 is SEHNR and CDR2 is FQNEAQ (reference sequence). The V end was cut by 0 bases, the J end by 7 bases, with 6 bases between. The CDR3 contains 13 residues. Measured with immunoSEQ multiplex PCR; TCRdb has only the in-frame clones, and not every one. The sample holds 55,000 to 65,000 clones; 65% to 90% are singletons and the top ten take approximately 19%. The chain links TRBV7-9 to TRBJ2-2; D gene ambiguous. The sequence derives from an adult in good health. The source material was peripheral blood, sampled on day 0 of AZD1222 vaccination. CDR3 DNA sequence: TGTGCCAGCAGCTTAGCTCCTGGCGGGGAGCTGTTTTTT. Translated: CASSLAPGGELFF.